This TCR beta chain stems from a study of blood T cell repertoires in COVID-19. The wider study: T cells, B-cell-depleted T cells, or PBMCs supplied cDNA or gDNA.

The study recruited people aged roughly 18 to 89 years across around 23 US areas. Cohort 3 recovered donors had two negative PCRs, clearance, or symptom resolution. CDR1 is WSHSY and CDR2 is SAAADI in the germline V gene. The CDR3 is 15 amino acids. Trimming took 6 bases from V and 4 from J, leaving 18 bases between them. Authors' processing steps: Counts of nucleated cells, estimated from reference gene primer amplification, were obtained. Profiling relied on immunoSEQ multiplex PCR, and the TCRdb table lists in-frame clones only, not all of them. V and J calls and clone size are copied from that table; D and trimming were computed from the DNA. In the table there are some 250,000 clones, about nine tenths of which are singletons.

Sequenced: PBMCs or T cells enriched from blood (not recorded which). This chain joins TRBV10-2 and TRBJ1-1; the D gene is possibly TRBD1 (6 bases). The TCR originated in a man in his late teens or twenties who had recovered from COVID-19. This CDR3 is CASSRSPRGFTEAFF. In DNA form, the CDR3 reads TGCGCCAGCAGCAGATCCCCCAGGGGATTCACTGAAGCTTTCTTT.